This entry lists 14 T cell receptor beta chains sequenced from one sample in a study of blood T cells in healthy people across ages. Primed by a sample-barcoded 5' primer and a J-beta primer mix, a second PCR proceeded for roughly 6 to 12 cycles. TCRdb used MiXCR to reprocess the 5' RACE reads, holding one entry per CDR3 protein. The data show approximately 2,000,000 distinct CDR3 sequences, around 42% seen once. Material: blood. The receptors stem from a human donor in good health.

The J gene is TRBJ1-2, the V gene TRBV28; perhaps TRBD1 as D (5 bases). The CDR3 consists of 15 residues. Trimming took 0 bases from V and 7 from J, leaving 15 bases between them. CDR1 MDHEN and CDR2 SYDVKM come from the germline V gene. As DNA, the CDR3 is TGTGCCAGCAGTTTATGGACGCCCCTGGGGGGTGGCTACACCTTC. Translation: CASSLWTPLGGGYTF.

The chain has TRBV28 and TRBJ1-2; 10 positions agree with TRBD1. With V trimmed by 5 bases and J by 7 bases, 10 bases remained unmatched. This CDR3 is built from 15 residues. The V gene's germline CDR1 is MDHEN and CDR2 SYDVKM. CDR3 in DNA: TGTGCCAGCAGTCCACAGGGACAGGGGATGCGTGGCTACACCTTC. Residues: CASSPQGQGMRGYTF.

The chain has TRBV4-2 and TRBJ1-1; the D gene is possibly TRBD1 (5 bases). The CDR3 is 15 amino acids. Trimming cost V 6 bases and J 1 base, with 15 bases left between them. Germline CDR1 is LGHNA and CDR2 is YNFKEQ. The CDR3 region is CASRRPGRGNTEAFF. The CDR3 coding sequence is TGTGCCAGCAGGAGACCGGGACGGGGGAACACTGAAGCTTTCTTT.

V is TRBV2 and J is TRBJ1-5; a possible D gene is TRBD1 (5 bases). The CDR3 consists of 18 residues. Trimming cost V 2 bases and J 4 bases, with 21 bases left between them. Germline CDR1 is SNHLY and CDR2 is FYNNEI. The DNA for the CDR3 is TGTGCCAGCAGTGAACGGGTAGGGGCGAAGATAAGGAATCAGCCCCAGCATTTT. Protein product: CASSERVGAKIRNQPQHF. Based on the CDR3 plus reference TRBV2 and TRBJ1-5, the full variable domain is EPEVTQTPSHQVTQMGQEVILRCVPISNHLYFYWYRQILGQKVEFLVSFYNNEISEKSEIFDDQFSVERPDGSNFTLKIRSTKLEDSAMYFCASSERVGAKIRNQPQHFGDGTRLSIL.

This clonotype was observed a handful of times. The chain uses TRBV3-1 and TRBJ2-1, with 10 bases identical to TRBD1. The germline V gene encodes CDR1 LGHDT and CDR2 YNNKEL (reference sequence). V was pared by 2 bases and J by 7 bases, with 5 bases of the junction left unmatched. The CDR3 loop spans 15 amino acids. This CDR3 reads CASSQRDRGSNEQFF. The CDR3, as DNA: TGTGCCAGCAGCCAAAGGGACAGGGGATCGAATGAGCAGTTCTTC.

The CDR3 loop reads CSVEDVGTAGDYGYTF. The CDR3 DNA follows: TGCAGCGTTGAAGATGTCGGGACAGCGGGGGACTATGGCTACACCTTC. The gene calls are TRBV29-1 and TRBJ1-2; 7 nucleotides match TRBD1. Germline loops: CDR1 SQVTM, CDR2 ANQGSEA. The CDR3 is 16 residues long. The V and J ends lost 0 bases and 3 bases, in that order; junction bases with no gene match: 10.

There are many counts of this clonotype. V usage is TRBV7-7 and J usage is TRBJ2-7; D assignment may be TRBD1 or TRBD2 (5 bases each). V was cut by 6 bases and J by 7 bases, with 13 bases left in between. The CDR3 length is 12 residues. Germline V CDR1 and CDR2: SSHAT, FNYEAQ (reference sequence). The DNA for the CDR3 is TGTGCCAGCAGTCAGCCGGGGCGGGAGCAGTACTTC. It is translated as CASSQPGREQYF.

This clonotype showed up just a few times. The chain uses TRBV7-2 and TRBJ2-3; no reliable D call. Germline lookup yields CDR1 SGHTA and CDR2 FQGNSA. Trimming removed 0 bases from V and 7 bases from J, with 11 bases in between. This CDR3 has 14 amino acids. In DNA, the CDR3 is TGTGCCAGCAGCTTAGCGCAGCAACCCCATACGCAGTATTTT. As protein: CASSLAQQPHTQYF. The whole variable domain, filled in from reference TRBV7-2 and TRBJ2-3, reads GAGVSQSPSNKVTEKGKDVELRCDPISGHTALYWYRQSLGQGLEFLIYFQGNSAPDKSGLPSDRFSAERTGGSVSTLTIQRTQQEDSAVYLCASSLAQQPHTQYFGPGTRLTVL.

There are a few counts of this clonotype. This chain joins TRBV6-5 and TRBJ2-5, with D unresolved. The CDR3 sequence is 16 residues long. V was shortened by 2 bases and J by 2 bases, with 15 bases between the two germline ends. Germline assignment: CDR1 MNHEY and CDR2 SVGAGI. The CDR3 loop is CASSYRAVLGQETQYF. CDR3 nucleotides: TGTGCCAGCAGTTACCGCGCGGTATTAGGTCAAGAGACCCAGTACTTC.

The chain has TRBV29-1 and TRBJ2-1; D is possibly TRBD2 (5 bases). The V gene's germline CDR1 is SQVTM and CDR2 ANQGSEA. The ends were cut back, 6 bases at V and 0 bases at J, with 12 bases in the middle. The CDR3 consists of 14 residues. In DNA form, the CDR3 reads TGCAGCGTGGTAATTGGGAGCTCCTACAATGAGCAGTTCTTC. Translation gives CSVVIGSSYNEQFF.

The V call is TRBV21-1, the J call TRBJ2-3. TRBV21-1 is a pseudogene. There are 13 residues in the CDR3. The CDR3 region has the DNA TGTGCCAGCAGCAAAGGAGTTGGAGATACGCAGTATTTT. Translation: CASSKGVGDTQYF.

V usage is TRBV12-3 or TRBV12-4 and J usage is TRBJ1-1, with D perhaps TRBD1 (5 bases). CDR3 length equals 12 residues. Trimming cost V 5 bases and J 4 bases, with 8 bases left between them. CDR3 nucleotides: TGTGCCAGCAGTAAGGGGCGCACTGAAGCTTTCTTT. Translating gives CASSKGRTEAFF.

This clonotype was observed once. The chain carries TRBV5-1 and TRBJ2-3; D perhaps matches TRBD2 (5 bases). CDR1 SGHRS and CDR2 YFSETQ come from the germline V gene. V lost 6 bases and J lost 2, with 16 bases in between. The length of the CDR3 is 15 residues. The CDR3 region has the DNA TGCGCCAGCAAACGTGGAGGTACTATCACAGATACGCAGTATTTT. Its protein is CASKRGGTITDTQYF.

This clonotype was counted a few times. This chain uses TRBV15 with TRBJ2-7, with D possibly matching TRBD1 (5 bases). This CDR3 spans 14 amino acids. Germline values: CDR1 LNHNV, CDR2 YYDKDF (reference sequence). V was trimmed by 1 base and J by 3 bases, leaving 10 bases between them. CDR3 coding DNA: TGTGCCACCAGCAGAGGACAGACGAACTACGAGCAGTACTTC. As protein: CATSRGQTNYEQYF.